This T cell receptor beta chain emerged from a study of technical replicates of blood from several donors. Some clones are missing from TCRdb's copy, which holds only in-frame ones; the method was immunoSEQ multiplex PCR. The sample includes fewer than 100,000 clones, 90% to 95% of them seen just once. The CDR3 is 14 amino acids. V gave up 5 bases and J gave up 4 bases; unmatched junction bases: 6. Per the germline V gene, CDR1 is SGHAT and CDR2 is FQNNGV. The sequence was obtained from a human donor in good health. The sequencing sample was made of T cells isolated from PBMCs. V is TRBV11-2 and J is TRBJ2-7; 9 nucleotides match TRBD1. The CDR3 DNA follows: TGTGCCAGCAGCGATCGGACAGGGGCGTACGAGCAGTACTTC. Residues: CASSDRTGAYEQYF.